Listed here are 18 T cell receptor beta chains from one sample, sequenced in a study of T cell responses to AZD1222 COVID-19 vaccine. Only in-frame clones appear in the TCRdb table, and some are missing; sequencing was by immunoSEQ multiplex PCR. The sample has 150,000 to 200,000 clones, about 89% seen once. This sample comprised peripheral blood, obtained on day 0 of AZD1222 vaccination. These receptor sequences come from an adult in good health.

The rearrangement links TRBV5-6 to TRBJ2-4; D is possibly TRBD2 (7 bases). Germline V gene sequence: CDR1 SGHDT, CDR2 YYEEEE. The CDR3 extends over 17 amino acids. Trimming took 0 bases from V and 15 from J, leaving 28 bases between them. CDR3 in DNA: TGTGCCAGCAGCTTGGCCCTTAATACCGGGGGCGCCGGGGGGCCGTACTTC. Its protein product is CASSLALNTGGAGGPYF.

The table lists this clone with a few counts. The chain recombines TRBV30 with TRBJ1-3; 9 bases map to TRBD1. The CDR3 loop spans 16 amino acids. CDR1 and CDR2 (germline): GTSNPN, SVGIG (reference sequence). V dropped 2 bases and J dropped 3; count of bases not matched to a gene: 8. CDR3: CAWSITGTGIGNTIYF. The CDR3 DNA sequence: TGTGCCTGGAGTATTACCGGGACAGGGATTGGAAACACCATATATTTT.

The CDR3 sequence is CASNGGENTGELFF. CDR3 in DNA: TGCGCCAGCAATGGGGGGGAAAACACCGGGGAGCTGTTTTTT. The chain carries TRBV5-1 and TRBJ2-2; 7 positions match TRBD2. This CDR3 contains 14 residues. With V trimmed by 6 bases and J by 2 bases, 4 bases remained unmatched. Germline V gene sequence: CDR1 SGHRS, CDR2 YFSETQ. Combining the CDR3 with reference TRBV5-1 and TRBJ2-2 gives the whole variable domain KAGVTQTPRYLIKTRGQQVTLSCSPISGHRSVSWYQQTPGQGLQFLFEYFSETQRNKGNFPGRFSGRQFSNSRSEMNVSTLELGDSALYLCASNGGENTGELFFGEGSRLTVL.

V is TRBV9 and J is TRBJ2-3; 13 bases agree with TRBD2. The ends lost 4 bases at V and 7 bases at J; junction bases unmatched: 9. The V gene's germline CDR1 is SGDLS and CDR2 YYNGEE. CDR3 length: 16 amino acids. The CDR3 reads CASSSTGLAGFNTQYF. In DNA, the CDR3 is TGTGCCAGCAGCTCTACGGGACTAGCGGGGTTTAATACGCAGTATTTT.

This chain joins TRBV28 and TRBJ1-2; weak D call: TRBD1 (6 bases). Deletions cut 2 bases from V and 4 bases from J, with 8 bases between. Germline CDR1 and CDR2: MDHEN and SYDVKM. The CDR3 sequence is 13 residues long. The CDR3 protein is CASSLDRIYGYTF. CDR3 coding DNA: TGTGCCAGCAGTTTAGACAGGATCTATGGCTACACCTTC.

This clone came up once. The DNA of the CDR3 is TGCGCCAGCAGCTTGACCCCGACAGGGGTTAGGACCGGGGAGCTGTTTTTT. This sequence encodes CASSLTPTGVRTGELFF. J is TRBJ2-2 and V is TRBV5-1, with 8 nucleotides matching TRBD1. This CDR3 has 17 amino acids. With V trimmed by 1 base and J by 5 bases, 10 bases remained unmatched. Per the germline V gene, CDR1 is SGHRS and CDR2 is YFSETQ.

The CDR3 DNA sequence: TGTGCCAGCAGTTTGGGGGGTAGGAACACCTTC. Residues: CASSLGGRNTF. The V and J genes are TRBV12-3 or TRBV12-4 and TRBJ1-2; the D gene is possibly TRBD1 (5 bases). V lost 3 bases to trimming and J lost 12 bases, with 11 bases between them. The CDR3 consists of 11 residues.

V and J are TRBV7-9 and TRBJ1-1; 9 bases are shared with TRBD1. The CDR3 has 15 amino acids. With 5 bases clipped from V and 4 bases from J, the junction kept 8 bases outside the gene matches. Germline V gene lookup returns CDR1 SEHNR and CDR2 FQNEAQ (reference sequence). CDR3 nucleotide sequence: TGTGCCAGCAGCGCCGGACAGGGGTCCTTCACTGAAGCTTTCTTT. The encoded protein is CASSAGQGSFTEAFF.

The chain couples TRBV19 to TRBJ2-2, with 9 bases lining up with TRBD1. CDR1 is LNHDA and CDR2 is SQIVND in the germline V gene (reference sequence). The CDR3 has 15 residues. V lost 5 bases, J lost 6 bases, and 7 bases stayed unmatched. The CDR3 protein is CASSDTGGAAGELFF. In DNA form, the CDR3 reads TGTGCCAGTAGTGATACAGGGGGCGCGGCCGGGGAGCTGTTTTTT.

This clone is a singleton in its sample. The V call is TRBV5-1, the J call TRBJ1-2; perhaps TRBD1 as D (5 bases). V lost 0 bases, J lost 4 bases, and 13 bases lay in between. Germline CDR1 reads SGHRS; CDR2 reads YFSETQ. The CDR3 extends over 15 amino acids. The CDR3 DNA is TGCGCCAGCAGCTTGGGGGCCCAGGGTCCCTATGGCTACACCTTC. Translated, it gives CASSLGAQGPYGYTF.

CDR3: CASSKISTGSEQYV. For the CDR3, the DNA is TGTGCCAGCAGCAAGATCTCCACAGGGAGCGAGCAGTACGTC. The gene calls are TRBV7-9 and TRBJ2-7; a possible D gene is TRBD1 (6 bases). The CDR3 sequence is 14 residues long. CDR1 and CDR2 from the germline V gene are SEHNR and FQNEAQ (reference sequence). V lost 5 bases, J lost 6 bases, and 17 bases lay in between.

The chain recombines TRBV10-3 with TRBJ1-5; 8 bases align to TRBD1. The J segment lost 6 bases and the V segment lost 4 bases, leaving 5 bases of the junction unmatched. Germline-derived CDR1 and CDR2 are ENHRY and SYGVKD. The CDR3 sequence is 14 residues long. CDR3 bases: TGTGCCATCAGTGCCGGACAGGGCGGTCAGCCCCAGCATTTT. It translates to CAISAGQGGQPQHF.

The gene calls are TRBV7-3 and TRBJ1-6; D gene ambiguous. The CDR3 sequence is 14 residues long. Germline CDR1 and CDR2: SGHTA and FQGTGA. V lost 5 bases and J lost 0, with 5 bases in between. CDR3 protein: CASSTSSYNSPLHF. CDR3 DNA: TGTGCCAGCAGCACGAGCTCCTATAATTCACCCCTCCACTTT.

The chain is built from TRBV21-1 and TRBJ1-5. TRBV21-1 is designated a pseudogene. The length of the CDR3 is 16 residues. CDR3 region: CASRTTSNQGSQPQHF. As DNA, the CDR3 is TGTGCCAGCAGGACTACATCGAACCAGGGAAGTCAGCCCCAGCATTTT.

This chain connects TRBV7-2 to TRBJ2-7; 10 bases align to TRBD1. CDR1 is SGHTA and CDR2 is FQGNSA in the germline V gene. V was clipped by 4 bases and J by 0 bases; unmatched bases: 0. CDR3 length: 14 residues. CDR3 protein: CASSWTGGSYEQYF. The CDR3 DNA reads TGTGCCAGCAGCTGGACAGGGGGCTCCTACGAGCAGTACTTC.

V gene TRBV5-1 combines with J gene TRBJ1-1; TRBD1 is a possible D gene (5 bases). The CDR3 has 15 amino acids. V lost 0 bases, J lost 0 bases, and 9 bases lay in between. Germline CDR1 SGHRS, CDR2 YFSETQ. The CDR3 sequence is CASSLGGALNTEAFF. The DNA for the CDR3 is TGCGCCAGCAGCTTGGGTGGGGCCTTGAACACTGAAGCTTTCTTT. The full variable domain, in which reference TRBV5-1 and TRBJ1-1 provide the parts outside the CDR3, is KAGVTQTPRYLIKTRGQQVTLSCSPISGHRSVSWYQQTPGQGLQFLFEYFSETQRNKGNFPGRFSGRQFSNSRSEMNVSTLELGDSALYLCASSLGGALNTEAFFGQGTRLTVV.

There are a few counts of this clone. This rearrangement joins TRBV29-1 to TRBJ2-3; D is uncertain. Germline V CDR1 and CDR2: SQVTM, ANQGSEA. The ends were cut back, 4 bases at V and 3 bases at J, with 8 bases in the middle. The CDR3 length is 12 residues. Here the CDR3 DNA reads TGCAGCGTTGCCCTTGGGACAGATACGCAGTATTTT. It yields the protein CSVALGTDTQYF.

The chain links TRBV11-2 to TRBJ2-3, with 10 bases that match TRBD2. Germline V lookup: CDR1 SGHAT, CDR2 FQNNGV. CDR3 length: 15 residues. V lost 5 bases to trimming and J lost 3 bases; unmatched junction nucleotides: 5. CDR3 nucleotide sequence: TGTGCCAGCAGCAACCCTAGCGGGAGTACAGATACGCAGTATTTT. The encoded protein is CASSNPSGSTDTQYF.